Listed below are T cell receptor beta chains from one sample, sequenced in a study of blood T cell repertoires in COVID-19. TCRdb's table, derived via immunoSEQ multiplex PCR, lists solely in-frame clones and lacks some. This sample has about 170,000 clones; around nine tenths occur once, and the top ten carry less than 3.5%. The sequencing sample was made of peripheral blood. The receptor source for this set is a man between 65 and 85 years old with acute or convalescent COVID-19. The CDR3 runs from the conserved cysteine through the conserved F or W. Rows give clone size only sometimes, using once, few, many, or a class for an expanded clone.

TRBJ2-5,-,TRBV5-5,CASSPPASGGQETQYF
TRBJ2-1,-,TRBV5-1,CASSLLPASILNNEQFF
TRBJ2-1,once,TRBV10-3,CAISATGGLAGEQFF
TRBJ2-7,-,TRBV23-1,CASSQLETASYEQYF
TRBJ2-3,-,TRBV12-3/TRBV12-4,CASRRRDTQYF
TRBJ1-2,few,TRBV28,CASSSAEGSSNYGYTF
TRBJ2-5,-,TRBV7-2,CASSLDRETQYF
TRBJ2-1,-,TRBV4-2,CASSRDRRNEQFF
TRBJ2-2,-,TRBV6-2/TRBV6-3,CASSLLLANTGELFF
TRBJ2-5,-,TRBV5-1,CASSSISGREAQYF
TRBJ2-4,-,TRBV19,CAISSPGEGIQYF
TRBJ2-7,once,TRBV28,CASSLFSAGIAGGSYEQYF
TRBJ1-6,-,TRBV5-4,CASSSRAGTANSPLHF
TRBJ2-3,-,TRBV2,CASSLFGQGSTDTQYF
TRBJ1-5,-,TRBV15,CATSRGRTGAEPQHF
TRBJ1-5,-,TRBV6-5,CATQGGGNQPQHF
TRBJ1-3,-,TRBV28,CASSFAPGGHDPSSGNTIYF
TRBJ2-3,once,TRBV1,CTSRGLAGVGDTQYF
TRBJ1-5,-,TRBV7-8,CASSTGANQPQHF
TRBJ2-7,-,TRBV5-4,CASSLGGLGYEQYF
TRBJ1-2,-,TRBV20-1,CSASSGEIYGYTF
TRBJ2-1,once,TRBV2,CASRSVAAGHNEQFF
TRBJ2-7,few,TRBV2,CASQEGPSGIYEQYF
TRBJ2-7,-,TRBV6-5,CASSYGTGGDEQYF
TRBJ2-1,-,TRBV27,CASSFWGGQFF
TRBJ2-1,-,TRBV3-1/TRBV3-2,CASSQERGGGGANEQFF
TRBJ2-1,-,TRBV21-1,CASRSRRLEQFF
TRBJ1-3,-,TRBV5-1,CASSLVPGDTIYF
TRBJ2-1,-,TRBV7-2,CASSPTSGSYNEQFF
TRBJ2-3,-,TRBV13,CASSLELAGGDTQYF
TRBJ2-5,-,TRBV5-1,CASVTGTGPQETQYF
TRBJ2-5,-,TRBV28,CASSRQGSGQETQYF
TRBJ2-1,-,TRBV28,CASSSPGPSSYNEQFF
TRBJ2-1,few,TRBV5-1,CASSLGSGGISYNEQFF
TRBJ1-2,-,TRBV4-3,CASSLQVDRDYTF
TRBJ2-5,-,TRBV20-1,CSASGGGEETQYF
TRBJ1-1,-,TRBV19,CASSIGLGGSEAFF
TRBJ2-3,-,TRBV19,CASSEGTATDTQYF
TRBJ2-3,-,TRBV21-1,CASSRNRRGLAGGRGTDTQYF
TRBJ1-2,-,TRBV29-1,CSVPVGHSNYGYTF
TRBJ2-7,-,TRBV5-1,CASSLASTSGDPYEQYF
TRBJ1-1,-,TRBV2,CASMVTETGVEAFF
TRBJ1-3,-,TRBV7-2,CASSLVPQGPGNTIYF
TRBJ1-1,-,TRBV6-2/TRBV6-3,CASSYGGREAFF
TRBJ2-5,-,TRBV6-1,CASSEVYTTRTGNQETQYF
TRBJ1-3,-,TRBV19,CASSFGVASGNTIYF
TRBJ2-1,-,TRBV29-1,CSAGSNEQFF
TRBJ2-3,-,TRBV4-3,CASSQTAGRSTDTQYF
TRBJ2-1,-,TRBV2,CASSDRNYNEQFF
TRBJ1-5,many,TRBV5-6,CASSSGQDPQPQHF
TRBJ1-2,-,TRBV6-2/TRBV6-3,CASSYSGDSTNYGYTF
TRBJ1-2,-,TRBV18,CASSPDRANYGYTF
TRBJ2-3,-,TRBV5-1,CASSFYPAGGADTQYF